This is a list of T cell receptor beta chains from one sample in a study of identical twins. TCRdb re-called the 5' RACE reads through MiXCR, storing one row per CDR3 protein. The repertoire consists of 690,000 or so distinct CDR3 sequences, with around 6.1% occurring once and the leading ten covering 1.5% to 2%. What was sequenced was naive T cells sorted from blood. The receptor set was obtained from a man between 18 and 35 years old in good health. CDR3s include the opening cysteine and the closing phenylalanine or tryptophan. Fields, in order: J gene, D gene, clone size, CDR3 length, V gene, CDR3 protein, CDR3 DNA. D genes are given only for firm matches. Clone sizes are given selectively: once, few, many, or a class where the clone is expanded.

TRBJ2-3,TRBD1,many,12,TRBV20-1,CSAGTGADTQYF,TGCAGTGCAGGGACAGGGGCAGATACGCAGTATTTT
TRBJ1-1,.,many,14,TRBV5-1,CASSRLLAGTEAFF,TGCGCCAGCAGTCGACTCCTGGCGGGCACTGAAGCTTTCTTT
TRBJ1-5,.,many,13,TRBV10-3,CAISEQLFQPQHF,TGTGCCATCAGTGAACAGCTCTTTCAGCCCCAGCATTTT
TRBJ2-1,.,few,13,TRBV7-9,CASRLGASNQQFF,TGTGCCAGCAGACTGGGGGCTTCCAATCAGCAGTTCTTC
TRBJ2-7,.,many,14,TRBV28,CASSLLTHSYEQYF,TGTGCCAGCAGTTTATTAACCCACTCCTACGAGCAGTACTTC
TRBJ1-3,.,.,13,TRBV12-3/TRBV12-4,CASSLSGENTIYF,TGTGCCAGCAGCCTCAGTGGGGAAAACACCATATATTTT
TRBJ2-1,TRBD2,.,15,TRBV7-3,CASSLTSGITNEQFF,TGTGCCAGCAGCCTGACTAGCGGGATTACCAATGAGCAGTTCTTC
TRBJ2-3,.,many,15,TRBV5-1,CASNLGGAKADTQYF,TGCGCCAGCAACCTGGGGGGGGCGAAGGCGGATACGCAGTATTTT
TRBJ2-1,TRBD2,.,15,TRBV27,CASSTGTSSYNEQFF,TGTGCCAGCAGTACCGGGACTAGCTCCTACAATGAGCAGTTCTTC
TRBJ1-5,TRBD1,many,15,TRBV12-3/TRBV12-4,CASSGTGGPLWAQHF,TGTGCCAGCAGTGGGACAGGGGGCCCCCTTTGGGCCCAGCATTTT
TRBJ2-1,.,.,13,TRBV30,CAWSSRVNNEQFF,TGTGCCTGGAGTTCTAGGGTCAACAATGAGCAGTTCTTC
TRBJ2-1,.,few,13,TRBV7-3,CASSSSDKEEQFF,TGTGCCAGCAGCTCCTCTGACAAGGAAGAGCAGTTCTTC
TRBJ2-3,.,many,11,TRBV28,CASTAGDTQYF,TGTGCCAGCACAGCGGGAGATACGCAGTATTTT
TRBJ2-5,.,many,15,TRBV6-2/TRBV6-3,CASSHEKTHQETQYF,TGTGCCAGCAGCCACGAGAAGACCCACCAAGAGACCCAGTACTTC
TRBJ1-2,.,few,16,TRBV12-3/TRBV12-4,CASSLKGTLINYGYTF,TGTGCCAGCAGTTTAAAAGGGACACTGATTAACTATGGCTACACCTTC
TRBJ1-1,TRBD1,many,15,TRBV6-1,CASSEPGQGKTEAFF,TGTGCCAGCAGTGAGCCGGGACAGGGGAAGACTGAAGCTTTCTTT
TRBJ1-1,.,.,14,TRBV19,CASSTDGVNTEAFF,TGTGCCAGTAGTACGGACGGGGTGAACACTGAAGCTTTCTTT
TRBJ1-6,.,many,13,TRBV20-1,CSARSRENSPLHF,TGCAGTGCTAGAAGCAGGGAAAATTCACCCCTCCACTTT
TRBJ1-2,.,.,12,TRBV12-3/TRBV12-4,CASIRGVGGYTF,TGTGCCAGCATTCGAGGCGTTGGTGGCTACACCTTC
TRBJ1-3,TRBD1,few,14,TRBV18,CASSPGQLGNTIYF,TGTGCCAGCTCACCGGGACAGCTTGGAAACACCATATATTTT
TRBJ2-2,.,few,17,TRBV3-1,CASSLDRRGGTTGELFF,TGTGCCAGCAGCCTCGACAGGCGGGGAGGGACCACCGGGGAGCTGTTTTTT
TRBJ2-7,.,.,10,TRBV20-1,CSVGVTEQYF,TGCAGTGTCGGGGTCACCGAGCAGTACTTC
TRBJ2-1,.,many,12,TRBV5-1,CASSLLPNEQFF,TGTGCCAGCAGCTTACTCCCCAATGAGCAGTTCTTC
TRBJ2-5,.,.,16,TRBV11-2,CASSLVGYGSAETQYF,TGTGCCAGCAGCTTAGTGGGGTATGGCTCAGCGGAGACCCAGTACTTC
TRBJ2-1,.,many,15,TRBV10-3,CAISESGETYNEQFF,TGTGCCATCAGTGAGTCTGGGGAAACCTACAATGAGCAGTTCTTC
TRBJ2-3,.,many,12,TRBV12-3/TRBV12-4,CASSPGLGTQYF,TGTGCCAGCAGTCCGGGACTCGGGACGCAGTATTTT
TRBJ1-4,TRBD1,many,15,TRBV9,CASSPEGTGFEKLFF,TGTGCCAGCAGCCCTGAAGGGACAGGGTTTGAAAAACTGTTTTTT
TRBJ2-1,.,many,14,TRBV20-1,CSASRQSSYNEQFF,TGCAGTGCTTCCCGTCAGAGCTCCTACAATGAGCAGTTCTTC
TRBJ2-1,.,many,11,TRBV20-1,CSASPDNEQFF,TGCAGTGCTAGTCCCGACAATGAGCAGTTCTTC
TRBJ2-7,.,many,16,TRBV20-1,CSAHTPDRPTKSEQYF,TGCAGTGCTCATACTCCCGACAGACCTACGAAGAGCGAGCAGTACTTC